These 20 T cell receptor beta chains share one sample of origin, sequenced in a study of blood T cell repertoires in COVID-19. Libraries were prepared by immunoSEQ multiplex PCR; TCRdb keeps only in-frame clonotypes and omits some of them. The table includes fewer than 200,000 clones, over 80% detected once. Sequencing was performed on peripheral blood. The receptors stem from a woman between 55 and 75 years old who had recovered from COVID-19.

The rearrangement links TRBV4-3 to TRBJ1-4, with D uncertain. The CDR3 spans 14 residues. Trimming took off 4 bases at V and 4 bases at J, with 10 bases between the two ends. CDR1 is LGHNA and CDR2 is YSLEER in the germline V gene. The CDR3 DNA follows: TGCGCCAGCAGCCCGGGAGCCAATAATGAAAAACTGTTTTTT. It specifies CASSPGANNEKLFF.

This rearrangement joins TRBV10-2 to TRBJ2-6; possibly TRBD1 for D (5 bases). The CDR3 totals 15 residues. With 3 bases removed from V and 4 bases from J, the gap between germline ends came to 10 bases. Per the germline V gene, CDR1 is WSHSY and CDR2 is SAAADI. The CDR3 DNA reads TGCGCCAGCAGTGACACAGGTACCGGGGCCAACGTCCTGACTTTC. It is translated as CASSDTGTGANVLTF.

V and J are TRBV6-4 and TRBJ1-6; 7 positions agree with TRBD1. The germline V gene has CDR1 MRHNA and CDR2 SNTAGT. The V segment lost 6 bases and the J segment 0 bases; nucleotides outside the gene matches: 8. This CDR3 is built from 17 residues. The CDR3 spells CASSPDRHHSYNSPLHF. CDR3 nucleotide sequence: TGTGCCAGCAGCCCGGACAGGCATCACTCCTATAATTCACCCCTCCACTTT.

The gene calls are TRBV5-1 and TRBJ1-6; D is ambiguous. Trimming removed 4 bases at V and 0 bases at J, with 8 bases between. This CDR3 spans 15 amino acids. From germline, CDR1 is SGHRS and CDR2 YFSETQ. The CDR3 protein is CASSGEASYNSPLHF. CDR3 DNA: TGCGCCAGCAGCGGGGAGGCCTCCTATAATTCACCCCTCCACTTT. Using reference TRBV5-1 and TRBJ1-6 for the parts outside the CDR3, the full variable domain is KAGVTQTPRYLIKTRGQQVTLSCSPISGHRSVSWYQQTPGQGLQFLFEYFSETQRNKGNFPGRFSGRQFSNSRSEMNVSTLELGDSALYLCASSGEASYNSPLHFGNGTRLTVT.

The rearrangement uses TRBV4-3 and TRBJ1-4, with 7 bases identical to TRBD1. V was clipped by 4 bases and J by 6 bases; unmatched bases: 11. CDR1 is LGHNA, CDR2 YSLEER, per germline. CDR3 length: 16 amino acids. CDR3 sequence reads: CASSPSEHRGDEKLFF. CDR3 bases: TGCGCCAGCAGCCCTTCCGAGCACAGGGGTGATGAAAAACTGTTTTTT.

The chain uses TRBV28 and TRBJ2-2, with a tentative D call TRBD2 (7 bases). The CDR3 sequence is 15 residues long. Between the trimmed V and J ends, which lost 6 bases and 6 bases, there was a span of 17 bases. Germline assignment: CDR1 MDHEN and CDR2 SYDVKM. This CDR3 reads CASSSRGAGAGELFF. As DNA, the CDR3 is TGTGCCAGCAGCTCTCGGGGGGCAGGGGCCGGGGAGCTGTTTTTT.

The gene calls are TRBV6-5 and TRBJ2-2; TRBD2 matches 7 bases. The V segment lost 5 bases and the J segment 3 bases; nucleotides outside the gene matches: 3. The CDR3 covers 14 residues. Germline V gives CDR1 MNHEY, CDR2 SVGAGI. The CDR3 region has the DNA TGTGCCAGCAGTCACGGGGGGTACACCGGGGAGCTGTTTTTT. As protein: CASSHGGYTGELFF.

The genes are TRBV6-5 and TRBJ2-1, with TRBD1 as a possible D gene (6 bases). V lost 5 bases and J 6 bases, leaving 17 bases between the germline ends. The V gene's germline CDR1 is MNHEY and CDR2 SVGAGI. The CDR3 covers 15 residues. The CDR3 coding sequence is TGTGCCAGCAGTACGGACAGTGACCCTGGCAATGAGCAGTTCTTC. Protein sequence: CASSTDSDPGNEQFF.

This clone has only one observation. The rearrangement links TRBV21-1 to TRBJ2-5; the table's D call, TRBD2, has no DNA check behind it. TRBV21-1 is deemed a pseudogene. CDR3 length: 13 residues. The CDR3 is CASSKEREETQYF. Written as DNA, the CDR3 is TGTGCCAGCAGCAAAGAAAGGGAGGAGACCCAGTACTTC.

This clone was counted a single time. The chain employs TRBV2 and TRBJ1-4; D is unclear. V was clipped by 5 bases and J by 5 bases, with 9 bases between them. Germline CDR1 and CDR2: SNHLY and FYNNEI. This CDR3 spans 13 amino acids. CDR3 nucleotides: TGTGCCAGCAGTCTGACTGTGAATGAAAAACTGTTTTTT. Amino acids: CASSLTVNEKLFF. Together with reference TRBV2 and TRBJ1-4, the CDR3 gives the full variable domain: EPEVTQTPSHQVTQMGQEVILRCVPISNHLYFYWYRQILGQKVEFLVSFYNNEISEKSEIFDDQFSVERPDGSNFTLKIRSTKLEDSAMYFCASSLTVNEKLFFGSGTQLSVL.

This chain uses TRBV7-2 with TRBJ2-1; the match to TRBD2 covers 10 bases. V shed 0 bases, J shed 7 bases, and the junction held 3 bases outside the gene matches. The V gene's germline CDR1 is SGHTA and CDR2 FQGNSA. The CDR3 has 15 residues. This chain's CDR3 is CASSLALAGANEQFF. CDR3 DNA: TGTGCCAGCAGCTTAGCGCTAGCGGGGGCGAATGAGCAGTTCTTC.

J is TRBJ1-4 and V is TRBV11-2; 8 bases fit TRBD1. V gave up 5 bases and J gave up 4 bases; unmatched junction bases: 6. There are 15 residues in the CDR3. CDR1 is SGHAT and CDR2 is FQNNGV in the germline V gene. CDR3 in amino acids: CASSPWTGLNEKLFF. The CDR3 DNA reads as TGTGCCAGCAGCCCCTGGACAGGGCTTAATGAAAAACTGTTTTTT.

This chain uses TRBV11-2 with TRBJ2-7; D call uncertain. CDR3 size: 14 residues. V was trimmed by 1 base and J by 5 bases, leaving 12 bases between them. CDR1 is SGHAT and CDR2 is FQNNGV in the germline V gene. The CDR3 coding sequence is TGTGCCAGCAGCTTAGTCCCGGGTCTGAACGAGCAGTACTTC. Encoded protein: CASSLVPGLNEQYF.

V gene TRBV11-2 combines with J gene TRBJ1-3; possible D gene TRBD1, 6 bases. Germline CDR1 is SGHAT and CDR2 is FQNNGV. Trimming removed 3 bases at V and 3 bases at J, with 9 bases between. The CDR3 has 14 residues. CDR3 nucleotides: TGTGCCAGCAGCTTTACAGGGCTTGGAAACACCATATATTTT. Amino acids: CASSFTGLGNTIYF.

J is TRBJ2-5 and V is TRBV7-9; 9 nucleotides agree with TRBD1. Losses at the gene ends were 4 bases for V and 5 bases for J; bases not matched to a gene: 14. Per germline, CDR1 SEHNR and CDR2 FQNEAQ (reference sequence). The CDR3 runs 17 residues. The chain's CDR3 is CASSSTTGTGIWETQYF. Here the CDR3 DNA reads TGTGCCAGCAGCTCAACGACCGGGACAGGGATATGGGAGACCCAGTACTTC.

This sequence joins TRBV28 and TRBJ1-2; D ambiguous. The length of the CDR3 is 13 residues. Trimming left V 3 bases short and J 3 bases short, with 8 bases between. The germline gives CDR1 MDHEN, CDR2 SYDVKM. CDR3 coding DNA: TGTGCCAGCAGTTTCACAGAGTACTATGGCTACACCTTC. It is translated as CASSFTEYYGYTF.

CDR3 sequence reads: CASLAGGYTGELFF. DNA for the CDR3: TGTGCCAGCTTAGCGGGGGGGTACACCGGGGAGCTGTTTTTT. The rearrangement links TRBV27 to TRBJ2-2, with 11 bases matching TRBD2. Germline V CDR1 and CDR2: MNHEY, SMNVEV (reference sequence). The CDR3 totals 14 residues. V lost 8 bases to trimming and J lost 3 bases; unmatched junction nucleotides: 2.

The CDR3 nucleotides read TGTGCCAGCAGCCAACTCCAATCAGCGGGGGTATACAATGAGCAGTTCTTC. This codes for CASSQLQSAGVYNEQFF. This rearrangement joins TRBV7-3 to TRBJ2-1, with 8 nucleotides matching TRBD2. Trimming cost V 5 bases and J 4 bases; bases outside gene matches: 13. CDR3 size: 17 residues. Per germline, CDR1 SGHTA and CDR2 FQGTGA.

J is TRBJ2-3 and V is TRBV2, with 13 bases matching TRBD2. Germline lookup yields CDR1 SNHLY and CDR2 FYNNEI. CDR3 length: 15 amino acids. Losses at the gene ends were 7 bases for V and 4 bases for J; bases not matched to a gene: 5. The CDR3 bases are TGTGCCAGCAATCCGACTAGCGGGGGGCCAGATACGCAGTATTTT. As protein: CASNPTSGGPDTQYF.

Notes on this clone: At one end the junction does not follow the germline gene, possibly because of a read error. The rearrangement links TRBV7-9 to TRBJ2-5; D gene ambiguous. Germline-derived CDR1 and CDR2 are SEHNR and FQNEAQ (reference sequence). CDR3 length equals 13 residues. The CDR3: CASSLDWSETQYF. In nucleotides, the CDR3 is TGTGCCAGCAGTTTAGACTGGAGTGAGACCCAGTACTTC.